These 22 T cell receptor beta chains came from one sample sequenced in a study of blood T cell repertoires in COVID-19. The repertoire was sequenced with immunoSEQ multiplex PCR; TCRdb's copy has only in-frame clones and lacks some. The sample shows around 130,000 clones, around 80% of them seen only once. The sequencing input was peripheral blood. All receptors come from a man in his 60s with active or convalescent COVID-19.

This chain uses TRBV15 with TRBJ1-2; maybe TRBD1 (5 bases). The germline V and J ends were trimmed by 0 bases and 5 bases, with 10 bases remaining between them. Per the germline V gene, CDR1 is LNHNV and CDR2 is YYDKDF (reference sequence). The CDR3 sequence is 14 residues long. CDR3 in DNA: TGTGCCACCAGCAGAGATCTGGGGCGGTATGGCTACACCTTC. It translates to CATSRDLGRYGYTF.

The rearrangement links TRBV23-1 to TRBJ2-7; tentatively, D is TRBD2 (6 bases). TRBV23-1 is noted as an ORF with a role that remains uncertain. CDR3 size: 16 residues. V lost 0 bases, J lost 4 bases, and 16 bases lay in between. This CDR3 is CASSQSRGPLGYEQYF. Written as DNA, the CDR3 is TGCGCCAGCAGTCAATCGCGGGGCCCCCTGGGGTACGAGCAGTACTTC.

V usage is TRBV28 and J usage is TRBJ1-1; D perhaps matches TRBD1 (5 bases). The CDR3 contains 13 residues. CDR1 MDHEN and CDR2 SYDVKM come from the germline V gene. Trimming cost V 5 bases and J 7 bases, with 14 bases left between them. The CDR3 region is CASSPSGRGEAFF. In DNA form, the CDR3 reads TGTGCCAGCAGTCCCTCAGGGCGGGGTGAAGCTTTCTTT. Combining the CDR3 with reference TRBV28 and TRBJ1-1 gives the whole variable domain DVKVTQSSRYLVKRTGEKVFLECVQDMDHENMFWYRQDPGLGLRLIYFSYDVKMKEKGDIPEGYSVSREKKERFSLILESASTNQTSMYLCASSPSGRGEAFFGQGTRLTVV.

This rearrangement joins TRBV14 to TRBJ1-6; D is unclear. CDR1 is SGHDN, CDR2 FVKESK, per germline. CDR3 length: 12 amino acids. The V end lost 3 bases, the J end lost 15 bases, and 12 bases lay between the germline ends. CDR3 amino acids: CASSQSRYNLHF. CDR3 bases: TGTGCCAGCAGCCAGTCCCGGTATAACCTCCACTTT.

The chain uses TRBV28 and TRBJ2-7, with 9 bases matching TRBD2. CDR3 size: 17 residues. Losses at the gene ends were 7 bases for V and 5 bases for J; bases not matched to a gene: 18. Germline CDR1 reads MDHEN; CDR2 reads SYDVKM. DNA of the CDR3: TGTGCCAGCACTCGGGGGGGGGTAAGCGGGAGGATCCACGAGCAGTACTTC. Protein sequence: CASTRGGVSGRIHEQYF.

J is TRBJ2-7 and V is TRBV10-1, with 7 bases matching TRBD1. V was pared by 6 bases and J by 4 bases, with 3 bases of the junction left unmatched. Germline V gene sequence: CDR1 WNHNN, CDR2 SYGVQD (reference sequence). The CDR3 has 12 residues. The CDR3 DNA reads as TGCGCCAGCAGGGGACAGAAATACGAGCAGTACTTC. It codes for CASRGQKYEQYF.

The V call is TRBV19, the J call TRBJ2-2; D is unclear. This CDR3 has 12 residues. The ends were cut back, 8 bases at V and 7 bases at J, with 11 bases in the middle. The V gene's germline CDR1 is LNHDA and CDR2 SQIVND (reference sequence). The CDR3 spells CASPSTGGELFF. CDR3 nucleotide sequence: TGTGCCAGTCCGAGTACTGGCGGGGAGCTGTTTTTT.

This chain links TRBV29-1 with TRBJ2-7; 7 nucleotides match TRBD1. CDR1 is SQVTM, CDR2 ANQGSEA, per germline. Losses at the gene ends were 6 bases for V and 3 bases for J; bases not matched to a gene: 8. The CDR3 covers 13 residues. For the CDR3, the DNA is TGCAGCGTCCCAGGGGGAGCATTCTACGAGCAGTACTTC. Residues: CSVPGGAFYEQYF.

The rearrangement joins TRBV10-3 to TRBJ2-2; D may be TRBD2 (5 bases). This CDR3 is 18 amino acids long. Germline V gene data show CDR1 as ENHRY and CDR2 as SYGVKD. With 8 bases removed from V and 0 bases from J, the gap between germline ends came to 22 bases. The CDR3 protein is CAIGGRNGPRSNTGELFF. CDR3 DNA: TGTGCCATCGGAGGAAGAAATGGACCGCGCTCGAACACCGGGGAGCTGTTTTTT.

The CDR3 protein is CASSEGQGIYGYTF. The DNA for the CDR3 is TGTGCCAGCAGTGAAGGACAGGGGATCTATGGCTACACCTTC. This chain links TRBV6-1 with TRBJ1-2; 8 bases line up with TRBD1. Germline CDR1 is MNHNS and CDR2 is SASEGT. Trimming removed 1 base from V and 4 bases from J; junction bases left unmatched: 2. This CDR3 spans 14 amino acids.

This clone appeared a few times. The CDR3 reads CASSHRGLETQYF. CDR3 bases: TGTGCCAGCAGCCACAGGGGGCTAGAGACCCAGTACTTC. The rearrangement uses TRBV7-9 and TRBJ2-5; 9 bases are a match to TRBD1. V gave up 5 bases and J gave up 4 bases; unmatched junction bases: 2. From germline, CDR1 is SEHNR and CDR2 FQNEAQ (reference sequence). The CDR3 sequence is 13 residues long.

Turning to this clone: Different DNA sequences within this sample yield the same CDR3. The rearrangement links TRBV5-1 to TRBJ1-2; 7 positions agree with TRBD1. V shed 0 bases, J shed 6 bases, and the junction held 2 bases outside the gene matches. Germline V gives CDR1 SGHRS, CDR2 YFSETQ. The CDR3 extends over 13 amino acids. CDR3 loop: CASSLGQGDGYTF. CDR3 nucleotides: TGCGCCAGCAGCTTGGGACAGGGAGATGGCTACACCTTC. The complete variable domain, with remaining parts taken from reference TRBV5-1 and TRBJ1-2, reads KAGVTQTPRYLIKTRGQQVTLSCSPISGHRSVSWYQQTPGQGLQFLFEYFSETQRNKGNFPGRFSGRQFSNSRSEMNVSTLELGDSALYLCASSLGQGDGYTFGSGTRLTVV.

J is TRBJ1-2 and V is TRBV2; 10 bases are a match to TRBD1. Trimming took 11 bases from V and 8 from J; bases not matched to a gene: 11. The CDR3 sequence is 13 residues long. Germline assignment: CDR1 SNHLY and CDR2 FYNNEI. The CDR3 DNA is TGTGCCGGAACTCGGACAGGGGGATACGGCTACACCTTC. It codes for CAGTRTGGYGYTF.

The sample holds many counts of this clone. The chain links TRBV14 to TRBJ1-2; 12 bases line up with TRBD1. From germline, CDR1 is SGHDN and CDR2 FVKESK. J gave up 2 bases and V 4 bases, and 8 bases lay outside the gene matches. This CDR3 spans 17 amino acids. This chain's CDR3 is CASSLSGGTGGNYGYTF. For the CDR3, the DNA is TGTGCCAGCAGCCTCTCTGGCGGGACAGGGGGCAACTATGGCTACACCTTC.

The chain uses TRBV5-4 and TRBJ2-7; D might be TRBD1 (6 bases). The CDR3 sequence is 13 residues long. V lost 4 bases to trimming and J lost 2 bases, with 10 bases between them. Germline lookup yields CDR1 SGHNT and CDR2 YYREEE (reference sequence). The chain's CDR3 is CASSPGQTYEQYF. CDR3 coding DNA: TGTGCCAGCAGCCCAGGACAGACCTACGAGCAGTACTTC.

The rearrangement joins TRBV7-2 to TRBJ1-3, with D uncertain. Trimming took 3 bases from V and 0 from J, leaving 9 bases between them. The germline CDR1 and CDR2 sequences are SGHTA and FQGNSA. The CDR3 has 15 amino acids. The DNA of the CDR3 is TGTGCCAGCAGCTTTGCGGGAAACTCTGGAAACACCATATATTTT. The encoded protein is CASSFAGNSGNTIYF.

This sequence joins TRBV7-2 and TRBJ2-7, with 8 positions matching TRBD1. Germline values: CDR1 SGHTA, CDR2 FQGNSA. Trimming at V came to 1 base and at J to 4 bases, leaving 9 bases not matched to a gene. The CDR3 loop spans 16 amino acids. The DNA of the CDR3 is TGTGCCAGCAGCTTAGTATCACAGGGGGGACTTTACGAGCAGTACTTC. Translation: CASSLVSQGGLYEQYF.

The chain has TRBV5-6 and TRBJ2-7; 11 bases align to TRBD1. V was pared by 4 bases and J by 1 base, with 13 bases of the junction left unmatched. The CDR3 runs 18 residues. CDR1 and CDR2 (germline): SGHDT, YYEEEE. This chain's CDR3 is CASSPGTGGRGWSYEQYF. CDR3 DNA: TGTGCCAGCAGCCCCGGGACAGGGGGTAGAGGTTGGTCCTACGAGCAGTACTTC. Together with reference TRBV5-6 and TRBJ2-7, the CDR3 gives the full variable domain: DAGVTQSPTHLIKTRGQQVTLRCSPKSGHDTVSWYQQALGQGPQFIFQYYEEEERQRGNFPDRFSGHQFPNYSSELNVNALLLGDSALYLCASSPGTGGRGWSYEQYFGPGTRLTVT.

This clone appeared once. The gene calls are TRBV7-2 and TRBJ2-3; TRBD2 aligns across 8 bases. This CDR3 region has 17 residues. V was clipped by 5 bases and J by 4 bases; unmatched bases: 14. Germline V gene sequence: CDR1 SGHTA, CDR2 FQGNSA. CDR3 loop: CASSPWGSGSPADTQYF. In nucleotides, the CDR3 is TGTGCCAGCAGCCCCTGGGGGAGCGGGAGTCCGGCAGATACGCAGTATTTT.

The rearrangement joins TRBV30 to TRBJ2-3, with 8 positions matching TRBD2. In germline, CDR1 is GTSNPN, CDR2 SVGIG (reference sequence). The CDR3 extends over 16 amino acids. V lost 5 bases to trimming and J lost 3 bases; unmatched junction nucleotides: 13. CDR3 loop: CAWGHKSGRGTDTQYF. CDR3 nucleotides: TGTGCCTGGGGACACAAGAGCGGGAGAGGGACAGATACGCAGTATTTT.

The DNA of the CDR3 is TGTGCCAGCAGCTTGGGGGTCGCGGATTCCTACGAGCAGTACTTC. This codes for CASSLGVADSYEQYF. The gene calls are TRBV5-5 and TRBJ2-7; D gene uncertain. Trimming cost V 0 bases and J 1 base, with 11 bases left between them. Germline CDR1 SGHKS, CDR2 YYEKEE (reference sequence). This CDR3 is built from 15 residues.

The V gene is TRBV18, the J gene TRBJ1-2; 8 bases line up with TRBD1. After removal of 3 bases from V and 4 bases from J, the junction contained 7 bases not matched to a gene. This CDR3 has 15 amino acids. Germline V gene lookup returns CDR1 KGHSH and CDR2 LQKENI. DNA for the CDR3: TGTGCCAGCTCACCGCAGGGGGCGCGGGGCTATGGCTACACCTTC. Protein product: CASSPQGARGYGYTF. Full variable domain (missing parts from reference TRBV18 and TRBJ1-2): NAGVMQNPRHLVRRRGQEARLRCSPMKGHSHVYWYRQLPEEGLKFMVYLQKENIIDESGMPKERFSAEFPKEGPSILRIQQVVRGDSAAYFCASSPQGARGYGYTFGSGTRLTVV.